This T cell receptor beta chain was identified during a study of cytomegalovirus exposure and HLA in healthy donors. The study's findings and limits: In a later analysis, HLA-associated TCR beta chains were more clonally expanded than equally common others. A missense variant in DCLRE1C was later tied to TCR beta V- and J-gene trimming. In a later analysis, across HLA loci, associated TCR counts were highest for DRB1, lowest for HLA-C.

Concerning this clone: The antigen is unknown.

PCR amplification relied on 60 Vbeta primers (plus 13 Jbeta primers). The protocol was immunoSEQ multiplex PCR, while the TCRdb copy is restricted to in-frame clones and leaves out a portion. Among under 150,000 clones listed, about 84% were seen once. This CDR3 has 16 amino acids. Trimming took 5 bases from V and 5 from J; bases not matched to a gene: 10. CDR1 MGHDK and CDR2 SYGVNS come from the germline V gene. Sequences were obtained from PBMCs. This TCR was recovered from a male donor in good health and CMV-seronegative. The genes are TRBV25-1 and TRBJ2-7; 12 bases match TRBD1. CDR3 region: CASSPRGQGALHEQYF. CDR3 DNA sequence: TGTGCCAGCAGTCCCAGGGGACAGGGGGCGTTGCACGAGCAGTACTTC.